These 3 T cell receptor beta chains originate from one sample sequenced in a study of shared clonotypes between healthy human individuals. Profiled with immunoSEQ multiplex PCR; TCRdb holds only in-frame clones, not every one. This table has 1.5 million to 2.5 million clones, about 94% appearing once. As defined, naive CD8 cells were CD45RO-negative and positively selected for CCR7, with terminally differentiated effector memory CD45RA+ cells excluded. Material: naive CD8+ T cells sorted from blood. The receptor set was obtained from a man between 18 and 29 years old in good health.

The chain's CDR3 is CASGWGLAGLVETQYF. CDR3 in DNA: TGTGCTAGTGGTTGGGGACTAGCGGGACTGGTGGAGACCCAGTACTTC. The rearrangement uses TRBV12-5 and TRBJ2-5; 13 bases line up with TRBD2. CDR3 length equals 16 residues. Germline CDR1 LGHNT, CDR2 FRNRAP. The trim removed 4 bases at V and 5 bases at J, leaving 7 bases unmatched.

V and J are TRBV5-6 and TRBJ1-4; D is undetermined. The V and J ends lost 0 bases and 0 bases respectively, with 6 bases between them. There are 15 residues in the CDR3. Looked up from germline, CDR1 is SGHDT and CDR2 is YYEEEE. The CDR3 DNA reads TGTGCCAGCAGCTTGGGGGCAACAACTAATGAAAAACTGTTTTTT. Translating gives CASSLGATTNEKLFF. Based on the CDR3 plus reference TRBV5-6 and TRBJ1-4, the full variable domain is DAGVTQSPTHLIKTRGQQVTLRCSPKSGHDTVSWYQQALGQGPQFIFQYYEEEERQRGNFPDRFSGHQFPNYSSELNVNALLLGDSALYLCASSLGATTNEKLFFGSGTQLSVL.

The gene calls are TRBV9 and TRBJ1-1; no reliable D call. Trimming took off 4 bases at V and 1 base at J, with 8 bases between the two ends. Germline V lookup: CDR1 SGDLS, CDR2 YYNGEE. The CDR3 spans 13 residues. CDR3 residues: CASSLNQNTEAFF. In DNA, the CDR3 is TGTGCCAGCAGCTTAAACCAGAACACTGAAGCTTTCTTT. Complete variable domain (other parts from reference TRBV9 and TRBJ1-1): DSGVTQTPKHLITATGQRVTLRCSPRSGDLSVYWYQQSLDQGLQFLIQYYNGEERAKGNILERFSAQQFPDLHSELNLSSLELGDSALYFCASSLNQNTEAFFGQGTRLTVV.